The 3 T cell receptor beta chains below were found in one sample sequenced in a study of shared clonotypes between healthy human individuals. Libraries were prepared by immunoSEQ multiplex PCR; TCRdb keeps only in-frame clonotypes and omits some of them. The sample consists of roughly 170,000 clones, 60% to 75% of them appearing once. Input material: memory CD4+ T cells sorted from blood. Subset meaning: CD45RA-negative fraction. The receptors shown here come from a man aged 25-45 years in good health.

About this clone: This may arise from a read error, as a much more abundant clone is one base away. The sample carries other DNA sequences with the same CDR3. The chain recombines TRBV7-2 with TRBJ1-1; D gene uncertain. V dropped 1 base and J dropped 2 bases, with 5 bases sitting between them. CDR3 length: 13 amino acids. Germline V CDR1 and CDR2: SGHTA, FQGNSA. The CDR3: CASSLGHNTEAFF. CDR3 sequence (DNA): TGTGCCAGCAGCTTAGGCCACAACACTGAAGCTTTCTTT.

As regards this clone: Other DNA sequences in the same sample also yield this CDR3. The rearrangement links TRBV28 to TRBJ1-1; TRBD1 is a possible D gene (5 bases). V shed 5 bases and J shed 5 bases, with 12 bases lying between them. The CDR3 runs 13 residues. Germline V CDR1 and CDR2: MDHEN, SYDVKM. The CDR3 loop reads CASSPGKGTEAFF. The CDR3 coding sequence is TGTGCCAGCAGTCCCGGAAAGGGGACTGAAGCTTTCTTT.

This chain joins TRBV18 and TRBJ2-5; unclear D gene. Germline V gene sequence: CDR1 KGHSH, CDR2 LQKENI. Trimming took 2 bases from V and 4 from J, leaving 11 bases between them. The CDR3 loop spans 14 amino acids. The chain's CDR3 is CASSPAEGSETQYF. Here the CDR3 DNA reads TGTGCCAGCTCACCAGCCGAAGGGTCAGAGACCCAGTACTTC. The full variable domain, in which reference TRBV18 and TRBJ2-5 provide the parts outside the CDR3, is NAGVMQNPRHLVRRRGQEARLRCSPMKGHSHVYWYRQLPEEGLKFMVYLQKENIIDESGMPKERFSAEFPKEGPSILRIQQVVRGDSAAYFCASSPAEGSETQYFGPGTRLLVL.